This T cell receptor beta chain was found in a study of OX40 agonist ivuxolimab in advanced cancers. Overall study: People who had prior anti-PD-1, anti-PD-L1 or anti-CTLA-4 therapy could take part, and 35% to 50% had some.

J lost 5 bases, V lost 6 bases, and 5 bases had no gene match. The CDR3 sequence is 15 residues long. The germline CDR1 and CDR2 sequences are MNHEY and SMNVEV (reference sequence). The assay was immunoSEQ multiplex PCR, and TCRdb's table has in-frame clones only and misses some. Seen here are 85,000 to 100,000 clones, roughly 94% observed once, and the top ten hold approximately 0.18%. The sequencing used CD4+ or CD8+ T cells sorted from blood, collected in a trial of the OX40 agonist ivuxolimab. This sequence joins TRBV27 and TRBJ2-7, with 15 positions matching TRBD2. The clonotype originates from an adult with an advanced solid tumor such as melanoma, head and neck, liver or kidney cancer. The CDR3 DNA sequence: TGTGCCAGCAGACGCGGGACTAGCGGGAGGAACGAGCAGTACTTC. It codes for CASRRGTSGRNEQYF.